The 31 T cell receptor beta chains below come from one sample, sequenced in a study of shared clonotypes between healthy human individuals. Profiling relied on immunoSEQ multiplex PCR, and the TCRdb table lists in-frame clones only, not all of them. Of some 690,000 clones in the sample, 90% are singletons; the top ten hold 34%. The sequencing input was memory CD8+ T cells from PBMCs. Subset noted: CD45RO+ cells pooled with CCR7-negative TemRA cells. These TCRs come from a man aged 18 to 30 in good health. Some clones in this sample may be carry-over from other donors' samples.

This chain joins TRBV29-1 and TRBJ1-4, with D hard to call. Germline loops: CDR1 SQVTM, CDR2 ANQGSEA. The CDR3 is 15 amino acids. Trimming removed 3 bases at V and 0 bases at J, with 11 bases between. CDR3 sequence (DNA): TGCAGCGTTGATGCGGACGATGCAACTAATGAAAAACTGTTTTTT. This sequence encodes CSVDADDATNEKLFF.

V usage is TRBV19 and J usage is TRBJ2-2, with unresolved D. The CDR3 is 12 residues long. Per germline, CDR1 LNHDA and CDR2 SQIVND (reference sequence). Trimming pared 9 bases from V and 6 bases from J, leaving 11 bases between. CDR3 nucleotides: TGTGCCAGCCCCTCAACTGCCGGGGAGCTGTTTTTT. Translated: CASPSTAGELFF.

CDR3 sequence reads: CASTTATNEKLFF. In DNA form, the CDR3 reads TGTGCCAGCACGACAGCAACTAATGAAAAACTGTTTTTT. The chain recombines TRBV6-5 with TRBJ1-4; D is possibly TRBD1 (5 bases). V was clipped by 7 bases and J by 0 bases, with 6 bases between them. Germline assignment: CDR1 MNHEY and CDR2 SVGAGI. CDR3 length equals 13 residues.

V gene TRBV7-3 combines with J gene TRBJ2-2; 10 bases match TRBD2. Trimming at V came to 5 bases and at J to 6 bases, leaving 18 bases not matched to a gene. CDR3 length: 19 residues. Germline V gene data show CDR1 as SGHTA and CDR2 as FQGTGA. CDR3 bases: TGTGCCAGCAGCCCCACCAGCGGGAGGGCCCTCAGAGGAGCCGGGGAGCTGTTTTTT. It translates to CASSPTSGRALRGAGELFF.

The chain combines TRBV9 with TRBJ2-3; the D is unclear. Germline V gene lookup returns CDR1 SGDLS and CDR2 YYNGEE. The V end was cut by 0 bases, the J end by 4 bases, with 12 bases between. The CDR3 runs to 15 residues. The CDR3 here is CASSVGDLRPDTQYF. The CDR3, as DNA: TGTGCCAGCAGCGTAGGAGACTTAAGGCCAGATACGCAGTATTTT.

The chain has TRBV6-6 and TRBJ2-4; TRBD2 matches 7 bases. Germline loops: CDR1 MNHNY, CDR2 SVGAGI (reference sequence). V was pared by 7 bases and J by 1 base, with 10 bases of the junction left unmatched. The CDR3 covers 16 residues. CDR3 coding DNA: TGTGCCAGCAACCCATTTGGGGGAGGGGCCAAAAACATTCAGTACTTC. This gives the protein CASNPFGGGAKNIQYF.

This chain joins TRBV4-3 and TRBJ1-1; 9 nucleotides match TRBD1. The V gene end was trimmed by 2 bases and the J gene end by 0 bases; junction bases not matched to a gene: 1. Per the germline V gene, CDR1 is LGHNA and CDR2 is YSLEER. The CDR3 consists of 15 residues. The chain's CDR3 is CASSQWDRVNTEAFF. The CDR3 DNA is TGCGCCAGCAGCCAATGGGACAGGGTGAACACTGAAGCTTTCTTT.

CDR3 nucleotide sequence: TGTGCCAGCAGCTTGGAAATATTGGGTAGCTTTGAAGAGACCCAGTACTTC. Translation gives CASSLEILGSFEETQYF. The rearrangement joins TRBV5-6 to TRBJ2-5; no clear D. From germline, CDR1 is SGHDT and CDR2 YYEEEE. The CDR3 is 17 amino acids. V lost 0 bases to trimming and J lost 3 bases, with 18 bases between them.

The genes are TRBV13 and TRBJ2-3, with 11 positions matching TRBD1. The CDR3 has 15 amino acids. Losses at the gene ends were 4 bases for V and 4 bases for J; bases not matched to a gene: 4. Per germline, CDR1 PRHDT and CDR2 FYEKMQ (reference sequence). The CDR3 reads CASSSLGQGADTQYF. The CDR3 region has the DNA TGTGCCAGCAGCTCACTGGGACAGGGGGCAGATACGCAGTATTTT.

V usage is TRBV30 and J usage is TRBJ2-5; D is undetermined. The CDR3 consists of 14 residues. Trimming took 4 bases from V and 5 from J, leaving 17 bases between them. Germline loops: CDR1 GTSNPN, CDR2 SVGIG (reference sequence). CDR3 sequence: CAWTPGPRLETQYF. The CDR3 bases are TGTGCCTGGACCCCAGGTCCGCGCCTGGAGACCCAGTACTTC.

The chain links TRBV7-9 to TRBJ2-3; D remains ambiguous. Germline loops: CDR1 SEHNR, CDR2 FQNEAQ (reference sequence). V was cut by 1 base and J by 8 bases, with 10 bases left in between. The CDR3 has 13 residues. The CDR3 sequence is CASSLDSDPTQYF. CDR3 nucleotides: TGTGCCAGCAGCTTAGATTCTGATCCTACGCAGTATTTT.

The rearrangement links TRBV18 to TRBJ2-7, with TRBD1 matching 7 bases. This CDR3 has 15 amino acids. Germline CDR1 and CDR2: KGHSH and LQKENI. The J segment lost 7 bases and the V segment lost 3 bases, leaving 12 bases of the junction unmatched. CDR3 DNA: TGTGCCAGCTCACCTTCAGGGGGTCTCGTTTTAGAGCAGTACTTC. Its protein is CASSPSGGLVLEQYF.

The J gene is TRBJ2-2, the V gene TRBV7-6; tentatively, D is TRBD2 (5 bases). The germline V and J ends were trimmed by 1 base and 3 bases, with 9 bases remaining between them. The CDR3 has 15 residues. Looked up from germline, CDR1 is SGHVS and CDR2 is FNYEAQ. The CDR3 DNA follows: TGTGCCAGCAGCTTAGGGGGAGTGTACACCGGGGAGCTGTTTTTT. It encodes CASSLGGVYTGELFF. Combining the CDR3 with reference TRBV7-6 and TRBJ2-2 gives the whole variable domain GAGVSQSPRYKVTKRGQDVALRCDPISGHVSLYWYRQALGQGPEFLTYFNYEAQQDKSGLPNDRFSAERPEGSISTLTIQRTEQRDSAMYRCASSLGGVYTGELFFGEGSRLTVL.

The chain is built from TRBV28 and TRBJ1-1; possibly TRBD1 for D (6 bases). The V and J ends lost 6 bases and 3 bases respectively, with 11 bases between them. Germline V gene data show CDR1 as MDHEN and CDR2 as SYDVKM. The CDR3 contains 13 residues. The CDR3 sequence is CASRLDRYTEAFF. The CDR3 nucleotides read TGTGCCAGCAGATTGGACAGATACACTGAAGCTTTCTTT.

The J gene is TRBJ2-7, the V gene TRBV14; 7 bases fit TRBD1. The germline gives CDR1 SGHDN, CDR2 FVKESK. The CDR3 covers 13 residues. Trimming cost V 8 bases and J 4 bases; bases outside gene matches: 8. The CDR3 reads CASADRVVYEQYF. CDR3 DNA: TGTGCCAGCGCCGACAGGGTGGTGTACGAGCAGTACTTC.

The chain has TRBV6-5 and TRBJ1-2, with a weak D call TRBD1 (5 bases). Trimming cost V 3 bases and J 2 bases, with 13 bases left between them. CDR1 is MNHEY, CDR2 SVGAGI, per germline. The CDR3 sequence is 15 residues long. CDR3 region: CASSYEGSGNYGYTF. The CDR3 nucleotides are TGTGCCAGCAGTTATGAAGGGTCAGGGAACTATGGCTACACCTTC.

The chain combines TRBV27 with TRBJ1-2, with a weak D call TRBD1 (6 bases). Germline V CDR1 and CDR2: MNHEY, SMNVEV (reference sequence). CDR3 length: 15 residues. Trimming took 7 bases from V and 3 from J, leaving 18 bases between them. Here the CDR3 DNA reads TGTGCCAGCAATCTGAGGGGGGGCGTCGACTATGGCTACACCTTC. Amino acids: CASNLRGGVDYGYTF.

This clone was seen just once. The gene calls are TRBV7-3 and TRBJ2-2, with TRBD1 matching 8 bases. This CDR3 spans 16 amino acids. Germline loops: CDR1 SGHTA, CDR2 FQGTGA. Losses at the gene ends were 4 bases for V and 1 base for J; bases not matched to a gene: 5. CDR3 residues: CASSYPDRENTGELFF. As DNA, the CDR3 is TGTGCCAGCAGCTACCCGGACAGGGAGAACACCGGGGAGCTGTTTTTT.

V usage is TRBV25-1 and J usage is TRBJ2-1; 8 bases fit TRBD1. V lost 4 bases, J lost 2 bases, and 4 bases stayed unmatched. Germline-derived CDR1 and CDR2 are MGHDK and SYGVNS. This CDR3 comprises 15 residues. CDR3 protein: CASSGETGAYNEQFF. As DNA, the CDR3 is TGTGCCAGCAGTGGCGAGACAGGGGCCTACAATGAGCAGTTCTTC.

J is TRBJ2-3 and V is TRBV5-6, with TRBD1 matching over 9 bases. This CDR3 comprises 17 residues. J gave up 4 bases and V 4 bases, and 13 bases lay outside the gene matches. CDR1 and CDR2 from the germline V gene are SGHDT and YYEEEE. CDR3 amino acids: CASSTDPGTGWADTQYF. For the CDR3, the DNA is TGTGCCAGCAGCACGGACCCCGGGACAGGGTGGGCAGATACGCAGTATTTT.

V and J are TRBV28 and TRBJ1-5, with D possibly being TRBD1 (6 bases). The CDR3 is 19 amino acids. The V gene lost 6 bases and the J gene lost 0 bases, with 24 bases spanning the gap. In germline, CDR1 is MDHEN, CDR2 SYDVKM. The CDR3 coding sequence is TGTGCCAGCAGCCGTAAAATCGACAGGTTTTCTTATAGCAATCAGCCCCAGCATTTT. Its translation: CASSRKIDRFSYSNQPQHF.

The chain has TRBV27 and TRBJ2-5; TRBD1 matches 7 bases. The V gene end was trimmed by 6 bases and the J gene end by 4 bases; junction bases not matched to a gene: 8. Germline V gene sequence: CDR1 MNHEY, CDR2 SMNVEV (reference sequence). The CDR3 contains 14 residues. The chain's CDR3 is CASSKDRMVETQYF. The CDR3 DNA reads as TGTGCCAGCAGCAAGGACAGGATGGTAGAGACCCAGTACTTC.

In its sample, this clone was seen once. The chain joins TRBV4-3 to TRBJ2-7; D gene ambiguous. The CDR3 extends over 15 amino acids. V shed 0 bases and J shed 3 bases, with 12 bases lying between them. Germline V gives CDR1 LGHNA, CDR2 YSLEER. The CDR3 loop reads CASSQEVFYGYEQYF. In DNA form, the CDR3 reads TGCGCCAGCAGCCAAGAAGTATTCTACGGCTACGAGCAGTACTTC.

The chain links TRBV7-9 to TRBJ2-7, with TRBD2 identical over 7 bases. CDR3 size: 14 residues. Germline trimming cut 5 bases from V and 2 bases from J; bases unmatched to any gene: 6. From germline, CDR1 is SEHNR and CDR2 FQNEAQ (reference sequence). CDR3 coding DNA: TGTGCCAGCAGCCCTGGGGGGGTAACCTACGAGCAGTACTTC. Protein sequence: CASSPGGVTYEQYF.

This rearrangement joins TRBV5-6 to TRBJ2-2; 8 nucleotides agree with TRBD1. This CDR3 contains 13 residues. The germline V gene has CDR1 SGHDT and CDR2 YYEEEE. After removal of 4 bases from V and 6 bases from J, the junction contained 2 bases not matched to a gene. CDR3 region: CASSRTGPGELFF. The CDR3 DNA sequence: TGTGCCAGCAGCCGGACAGGGCCCGGGGAGCTGTTTTTT.

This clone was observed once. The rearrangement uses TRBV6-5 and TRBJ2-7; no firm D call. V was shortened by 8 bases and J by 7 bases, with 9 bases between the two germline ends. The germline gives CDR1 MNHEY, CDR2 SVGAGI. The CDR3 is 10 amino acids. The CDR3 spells CASGPGEQYF. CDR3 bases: TGTGCCAGCGGGCCCGGGGAGCAGTACTTC.

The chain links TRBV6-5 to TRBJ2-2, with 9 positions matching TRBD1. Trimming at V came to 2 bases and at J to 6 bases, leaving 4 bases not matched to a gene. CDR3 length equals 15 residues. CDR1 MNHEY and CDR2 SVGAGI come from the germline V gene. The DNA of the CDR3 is TGTGCCAGCAGTTACAACAGACAGGGGGCCGGGGAGCTGTTTTTT. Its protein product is CASSYNRQGAGELFF.

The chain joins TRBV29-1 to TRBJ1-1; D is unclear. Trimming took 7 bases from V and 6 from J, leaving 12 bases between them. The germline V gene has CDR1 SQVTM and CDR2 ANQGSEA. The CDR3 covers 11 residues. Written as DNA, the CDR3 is TGCAGCGCGGTGTTGGGGTCTGAAGCTTTCTTT. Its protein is CSAVLGSEAFF.

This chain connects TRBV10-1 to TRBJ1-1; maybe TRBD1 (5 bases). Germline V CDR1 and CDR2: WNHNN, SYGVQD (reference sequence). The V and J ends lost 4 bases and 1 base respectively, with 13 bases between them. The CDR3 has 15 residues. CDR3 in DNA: TGCGCCAGCAGTGCCTCTCCGACAGCGAACACTGAAGCTTTCTTT. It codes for CASSASPTANTEAFF.

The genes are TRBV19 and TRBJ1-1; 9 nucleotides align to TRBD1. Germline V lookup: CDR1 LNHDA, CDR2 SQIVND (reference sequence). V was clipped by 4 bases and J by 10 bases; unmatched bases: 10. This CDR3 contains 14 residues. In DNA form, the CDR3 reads TGTGCCAGTAGTACCGGGACAGGGTCTTCTGGAGCTTTCTTT. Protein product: CASSTGTGSSGAFF. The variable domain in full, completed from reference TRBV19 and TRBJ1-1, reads DGGITQSPKYLFRKEGQNVTLSCEQNLNHDAMYWYRQDPGQGLRLIYYSQIVNDFQKGDIAEGYSVSREKKESFPLTVTSAQKNPTAFYLCASSTGTGSSGAFFGQGTRLTVV.

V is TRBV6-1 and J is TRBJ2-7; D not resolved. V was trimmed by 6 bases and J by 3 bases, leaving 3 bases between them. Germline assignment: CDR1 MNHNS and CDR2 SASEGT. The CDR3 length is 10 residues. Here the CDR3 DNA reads TGTGCCAGCAGCCACTACGAGCAGTACTTC. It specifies CASSHYEQYF.